The clone carrying this T cell receptor beta chain was recorded once. The data were produced by immunoSEQ multiplex PCR, yet TCRdb's version contains in-frame clones alone and is incomplete. This sample has around 340,000 clones, with about 95% found just once. These data originate in a study of shared T cell receptors in the human thymus. The V gene's germline CDR1 is SGHNT and CDR2 YYREEE (reference sequence). Trimming stripped 9 bases from V and 0 bases from J, with 8 bases between. The CDR3 spans 12 residues. V is TRBV5-4 and J is TRBJ2-3; the D is unclear. The sample taken for sequencing was thymocytes. The TCR comes from a human donor. DNA of the CDR3: TGTGCCACTAATAGTAGCACAGATACGCAGTATTTT. Residues: CATNSSTDTQYF.